These 32 T cell receptor beta chains were all obtained from the same sample, sequenced in a study of shared clonotypes between healthy human individuals (dated by TCRdb to the early 2020s). The library was produced with the immunoSEQ multiplex PCR assay. TCRdb carries this immuneACCESS record with in-frame sequences only. Its versions omit some clonotypes, under half of them owing to an unresolved V gene in the studies checked, with the rest unexplained. The sample table holds some 1 million clones, of which more than 60% were seen once. Approximately 1.5% of the sample comes from the top ten. The sample was memory CD4+ T cells sorted from blood. The cell subset or site label, read with the paper, signifies: CD45RA-negative fraction. The receptors were gathered from a young man in good health.

This chain links TRBV19 with TRBJ1-5; no firm D call. CDR3 length equals 17 residues. Deletions cut 1 base from V and 8 bases from J, with 21 bases between. CDR1 LNHDA and CDR2 SQIVND come from the germline V gene (reference sequence). The CDR3 region has the DNA TGTGCCAGTAGTATAGTCCCGGGAGGGAGTAAATCAAAGCCCCAGCATTTT. Translated: CASSIVPGGSKSKPQHF.

The V and J genes are TRBV27 and TRBJ1-1, with no clear D. Germline-derived CDR1 and CDR2 are MNHEY and SMNVEV (reference sequence). The CDR3 extends over 13 amino acids. V was cut by 5 bases and J by 7 bases, with 14 bases left in between. Here the CDR3 reads CASSPRHRGEAFF. The CDR3 bases are TGTGCCAGCAGTCCTCGGCATCGTGGTGAAGCTTTCTTT.

This clone was observed a few times. J is TRBJ1-5 and V is TRBV2, with a possible D match to TRBD1 (5 bases). V was clipped by 7 bases and J by 7 bases, with 14 bases between them. CDR1 is SNHLY and CDR2 is FYNNEI in the germline V gene. This CDR3 has 13 amino acids. The CDR3 bases are TGTGCCAGCATGGGGACGGGGAACCAGCCCCAGCATTTT. Translating it yields CASMGTGNQPQHF.

As concerns this clone: Relative to the germline gene, one junction end is altered; a read error may explain this. Other DNA variants within this sample encode the same CDR3. This CDR3 is CASSPQANTEAFF. In nucleotides, the CDR3 is TGTGCCAGCTCCCCACAAGCGAACACTGAAGCTTTCTTT. The chain is built from TRBV18 and TRBJ1-1, with D unclear. The CDR3 covers 13 residues. Germline CDR1 reads KGHSH; CDR2 reads LQKENI. Full variable domain (outside the CDR3, taken from reference TRBV18 and TRBJ1-1): NAGVMQNPRHLVRRRGQEARLRCSPMKGHSHVYWYRQLPEEGLKFMVYLQKENIIDESGMPKERFSAEFPKEGPSILRIQQVVRGDSAAYFCASSPQANTEAFFGQGTRLTVV.

The V gene is TRBV12-5, the J gene TRBJ2-3; TRBD1 is a possible D gene (6 bases). Germline values: CDR1 LGHNT, CDR2 FRNRAP. This CDR3 region has 14 residues. Trimming removed 5 bases from V and 4 bases from J, with 13 bases in between. CDR3 DNA sequence: TGTGCTAGTGGTGCCTCAGGGGCCGCAGATACGCAGTATTTT. This encodes CASGASGAADTQYF.

The J gene is TRBJ2-5, the V gene TRBV9, with a possible D match to TRBD1 (6 bases). Germline CDR1 reads SGDLS; CDR2 reads YYNGEE. Trimming took off 6 bases at V and 1 base at J, with 10 bases between the two ends. The CDR3 runs 13 residues. The CDR3 sequence is CASNRDTQETQYF. CDR3 bases: TGTGCCAGCAACCGGGACACCCAAGAGACCCAGTACTTC.

This sequence joins TRBV5-6 and TRBJ2-6; D gene ambiguous. Germline V gives CDR1 SGHDT, CDR2 YYEEEE. The CDR3 is 15 residues long. V lost 4 bases and J 0 bases, leaving 8 bases between the germline ends. The CDR3 is CASSEWGSGANVLTF. The CDR3 DNA follows: TGTGCCAGCAGCGAATGGGGCTCTGGGGCCAACGTCCTGACTTTC.

The CDR3 DNA sequence: TGCGCCAGCAGCGAGTGGGGTATGAACACTGAAGCTTTCTTT. Its translation: CASSEWGMNTEAFF. The rearrangement links TRBV5-1 to TRBJ1-1, with D unclear. V was cut by 4 bases and J by 0 bases, with 10 bases left in between. Germline V gene data show CDR1 as SGHRS and CDR2 as YFSETQ. This CDR3 has 14 residues.

The chain links TRBV6-6 to TRBJ2-3, with D perhaps being TRBD1 or TRBD2 (5 bases each). V lost 0 bases to trimming and J lost 0 bases, with 10 bases between them. Germline CDR1 is MNHNY and CDR2 is SVGAGI (reference sequence). The CDR3 totals 16 residues. The DNA for the CDR3 is TGTGCCAGCAGTTACTCGACGGGGCGAAGCACAGATACGCAGTATTTT. This gives the protein CASSYSTGRSTDTQYF.

In its sample, this clone was seen once. The chain has TRBV10-3 and TRBJ1-2; TRBD1 matches 10 bases. This CDR3 is built from 14 residues. After removal of 3 bases from V and 8 bases from J, the junction contained 6 bases not matched to a gene. Germline loops: CDR1 ENHRY, CDR2 SYGVKD. The CDR3, as DNA: TGTGCCATCAGTGAACTCCAGACAGGGGGCGGCTACACCTTC. Translated, it gives CAISELQTGGGYTF.

A remark on this clone: In the same sample, other DNA sequences code for this CDR3. The chain couples TRBV9 to TRBJ2-7, with D perhaps TRBD1 (6 bases). The V end lost 0 bases, the J end lost 0 bases, and 10 bases lay between the germline ends. Germline V gene data show CDR1 as SGDLS and CDR2 as YYNGEE. The CDR3 has 15 amino acids. The CDR3 spells CASSVGTGSSYEQYF. For the CDR3, the DNA is TGTGCCAGCAGCGTAGGTACAGGGAGCTCCTACGAGCAGTACTTC.

The chain joins TRBV27 to TRBJ1-2; 7 bases are shared with TRBD1. Germline CDR1 MNHEY, CDR2 SMNVEV (reference sequence). The CDR3 loop spans 17 amino acids. V was clipped by 3 bases and J by 0 bases; unmatched bases: 10. The DNA of the CDR3 is TGTGCCAGCAGTTTGGTGAGCAGGGGGTCCACTAACTATGGCTACACCTTC. Translation gives CASSLVSRGSTNYGYTF.

This rearrangement joins TRBV5-1 to TRBJ2-7; D gene unclear. The germline CDR1 and CDR2 sequences are SGHRS and YFSETQ. The CDR3 has 13 amino acids. The ends were cut back, 1 base at V and 3 bases at J, with 8 bases in the middle. CDR3 coding DNA: TGCGCCAGCAGCTTGTATGGGGACTACGAGCAGTACTTC. This encodes CASSLYGDYEQYF.

This sequence joins TRBV5-1 and TRBJ1-6, with 7 bases matching TRBD1. The CDR3 sequence is 15 residues long. Germline-derived CDR1 and CDR2 are SGHRS and YFSETQ. V was clipped by 0 bases and J by 13 bases; unmatched bases: 10. The CDR3 here is CASSLDRGVMQPLHF. CDR3 nucleotide sequence: TGCGCCAGCAGCTTGGACAGGGGTGTAATGCAGCCCCTCCACTTT.

This clone was counted once. This chain joins TRBV10-2 and TRBJ2-1; the D is unclear. The germline V gene has CDR1 WSHSY and CDR2 SAAADI. This CDR3 is 12 amino acids long. The ends were cut back, 4 bases at V and 10 bases at J, with 11 bases in the middle. CDR3 in DNA: TGCGCCAGCAGTGTGGCGTGGCGGGAGCAGTTCTTC. Translated, it gives CASSVAWREQFF.

The V call is TRBV11-2, the J call TRBJ2-4; unclear D gene. Trimming left V 4 bases short and J 15 bases short, with 22 bases between. Germline-derived CDR1 and CDR2 are SGHAT and FQNNGV. The CDR3 spans 14 residues. The CDR3 nucleotides read TGTGCCAGCAGCTATTACATCCGACAAGGGTCCCCGTACTTC. It translates to CASSYYIRQGSPYF.

This chain connects TRBV7-9 to TRBJ1-1; possibly TRBD1 for D (6 bases). The CDR3 loop spans 14 amino acids. The germline gives CDR1 SEHNR, CDR2 FQNEAQ (reference sequence). V lost 3 bases and J 4 bases, leaving 12 bases between the germline ends. The CDR3 protein is CASSFGQGSTEAFF. The DNA for the CDR3 is TGTGCCAGCAGCTTTGGGCAGGGGAGCACTGAAGCTTTCTTT.

This clone appeared once. The rearrangement uses TRBV9 and TRBJ1-3; no definite D call. The V gene's germline CDR1 is SGDLS and CDR2 YYNGEE. The CDR3 loop spans 14 amino acids. V lost 2 bases and J 2 bases, leaving 8 bases between the germline ends. The CDR3 nucleotides read TGTGCCAGCAGCGTTCAACGGGCTGGAAACACCATATATTTT. It specifies CASSVQRAGNTIYF.

CDR3 region: CASSEYSGRLYEQYF. The CDR3 DNA is TGTGCCAGCAGTGAATACAGCGGGAGGTTATACGAGCAGTACTTC. This chain joins TRBV6-1 and TRBJ2-7; TRBD2 matches 9 bases. J lost 4 bases, V lost 2 bases, and 6 bases had no gene match. Looked up from germline, CDR1 is MNHNS and CDR2 is SASEGT. The CDR3 covers 15 residues.

This clone was picked up a small number of times. This sequence joins TRBV15 and TRBJ1-2; 7 nucleotides align to TRBD1. Germline CDR1 and CDR2: LNHNV and YYDKDF (reference sequence). CDR3 length: 15 amino acids. Trimming at V came to 0 bases and at J to 8 bases, leaving 9 bases not matched to a gene. In DNA, the CDR3 is TGTGCCACCAGCAGAGATCGCAGGGGGTATGGGGGCTACACCTTC. Translated: CATSRDRRGYGGYTF.

The CDR3 here is CASSLSGRPLGTQYF. The DNA for the CDR3 is TGTGCCAGCAGTCTTAGCGGGAGACCTCTCGGGACGCAGTATTTT. V gene TRBV6-5 combines with J gene TRBJ2-3, with TRBD2 matching over 9 bases. There are 15 residues in the CDR3. Germline CDR1 MNHEY, CDR2 SVGAGI. J was trimmed by 9 bases and V by 5 bases; bases with no gene match: 12.

This chain connects TRBV6-6 to TRBJ2-2; D remains ambiguous. The length of the CDR3 is 13 residues. Germline V gene lookup returns CDR1 MNHNY and CDR2 SVGAGI (reference sequence). V lost 4 bases to trimming and J lost 4 bases, with 7 bases between them. The CDR3 coding sequence is TGTGCCAGCAGTTCTTTTGGCACCGGGGAGCTGTTTTTT. It is translated as CASSSFGTGELFF.

As DNA, the CDR3 is TGTGCCAGCAGGAGGGGGGCCCACGAGCAGTACTTC. Protein: CASRRGAHEQYF. V usage is TRBV6-5 and J usage is TRBJ2-7, with D tentatively TRBD1 or TRBD2 (6 bases each). V was shortened by 6 bases and J by 5 bases, with 11 bases between the two germline ends. This CDR3 spans 12 amino acids. From germline, CDR1 is MNHEY and CDR2 SVGAGI.

The rearrangement links TRBV5-1 to TRBJ2-7; possibly TRBD1 or TRBD2 for D (6 bases each). Per the germline V gene, CDR1 is SGHRS and CDR2 is YFSETQ. The V end was cut by 0 bases, the J end by 1 base, with 14 bases between. The CDR3 has 16 amino acids. CDR3 DNA: TGCGCCAGCAGCTTGGTCTCGGGGGCCCGATCCTACGAGCAGTACTTC. Its protein product is CASSLVSGARSYEQYF.

The chain combines TRBV19 with TRBJ1-5; no reliable D call. The CDR3 has 14 residues. CDR1 is LNHDA, CDR2 SQIVND, per germline (reference sequence). V was clipped by 8 bases and J by 0 bases, with 11 bases between them. For the CDR3, the DNA is TGTGCCAGTCGCTACAGCTATAGCAATCAGCCCCAGCATTTT. It yields the protein CASRYSYSNQPQHF.

V gene TRBV9 combines with J gene TRBJ2-1; 7 bases map to TRBD2. The ends lost 6 bases at V and 10 bases at J; junction bases unmatched: 10. Germline assignment: CDR1 SGDLS and CDR2 YYNGEE. The CDR3 loop spans 13 amino acids. Written as DNA, the CDR3 is TGTGCCAGCACCTTGGGGACTACCGGGGAGCAGTTCTTC. Translation: CASTLGTTGEQFF.

The J gene is TRBJ1-2, the V gene TRBV7-2; 7 positions agree with TRBD1. This CDR3 is 14 amino acids long. The junction had 7 bases not matched to a gene; V was cut back by 4 bases and J by 5 bases. Germline V gene lookup returns CDR1 SGHTA and CDR2 FQGNSA. The CDR3 here is CASSWGQLLYGYTF. CDR3 nucleotide sequence: TGTGCCAGCAGCTGGGGACAGCTGCTTTATGGCTACACCTTC.

In this sample, this clone turned up once. This chain joins TRBV2 and TRBJ1-2, with D unresolved. The CDR3 has 13 residues. The V gene's germline CDR1 is SNHLY and CDR2 FYNNEI. V dropped 5 bases and J dropped 4 bases, with 11 bases sitting between them. Here the CDR3 reads CASSLDSIYGYTF. DNA of the CDR3: TGTGCCAGCAGTCTGGATTCCATCTATGGCTACACCTTC.

This clone was seen ten or more times. This sequence joins TRBV28 and TRBJ1-2; 7 nucleotides align to TRBD1. The junction had 5 bases not matched to a gene; V was cut back by 10 bases and J by 0 bases. The CDR3 sequence is 13 residues long. The germline gives CDR1 MDHEN, CDR2 SYDVKM. The CDR3 DNA is TGTGCCACCCACAGGGGCGCTAACTATGGCTACACCTTC. It is translated as CATHRGANYGYTF.

This chain uses TRBV5-6 with TRBJ2-7, with a tentative D call TRBD2 (5 bases). Germline V CDR1 and CDR2: SGHDT, YYEEEE. This CDR3 has 13 residues. Trimming left V 5 bases short and J 5 bases short, with 14 bases between. The CDR3 region is CASRLMSGNEQYF. CDR3 DNA: TGTGCCAGCAGGCTTATGTCGGGGAACGAGCAGTACTTC.

Points on this clone: Other nucleotide sequences in the sample specify the same CDR3. The V call is TRBV5-1, the J call TRBJ2-1; TRBD2 aligns across 7 bases. CDR3 length equals 14 residues. Unmatched junction bases numbered 3, after V lost 0 bases and J lost 6 bases. Germline V gene data show CDR1 as SGHRS and CDR2 as YFSETQ. This CDR3 reads CASSLGQRGNEQFF. CDR3 DNA sequence: TGCGCCAGCAGCTTGGGGCAGCGGGGCAATGAGCAGTTCTTC.

The chain has TRBV11-2 and TRBJ2-7; 9 bases map to TRBD2. Per the germline V gene, CDR1 is SGHAT and CDR2 is FQNNGV. The length of the CDR3 is 16 residues. The ends lost 3 bases at V and 8 bases at J; junction bases unmatched: 14. The CDR3 spells CASSLAGAGGALKQYF. CDR3 coding DNA: TGTGCCAGCAGCTTGGCGGGCGCGGGGGGGGCCCTGAAGCAGTACTTC.